This TCR beta chain came from a study of OX40 agonist ivuxolimab in advanced cancers. The table came from immunoSEQ multiplex PCR; TCRdb's copy has only in-frame clones and leaves some out. The sample holds tens of thousands of clones, about 86% seen once. Overall study findings and caveats: The study observed clonal expansion of CD4+ and CD8+ blood T cells by week 6 at 0.1 to 3.0 mg/kg.

J lost 1 base, V lost 7 bases, and 5 bases had no gene match. The CDR3 is 15 amino acids. Germline values: CDR1 LGHNA, CDR2 YNFKEQ. To note about this clone: Its antigen is undetermined.

Sequences were derived from CD4+ or CD8+ T cells sorted from blood, sampled in a trial of the OX40 agonist ivuxolimab. This clonotype was obtained from an adult with an advanced solid tumor such as melanoma, head and neck, liver or kidney cancer. The chain uses TRBV4-2 and TRBJ2-2; 8 nucleotides agree with TRBD2. The CDR3 bases are TGTGCCAGCAACGGGGGGGGAGAGAACACCGGGGAGCTGTTTTTT. Translating gives CASNGGGENTGELFF.